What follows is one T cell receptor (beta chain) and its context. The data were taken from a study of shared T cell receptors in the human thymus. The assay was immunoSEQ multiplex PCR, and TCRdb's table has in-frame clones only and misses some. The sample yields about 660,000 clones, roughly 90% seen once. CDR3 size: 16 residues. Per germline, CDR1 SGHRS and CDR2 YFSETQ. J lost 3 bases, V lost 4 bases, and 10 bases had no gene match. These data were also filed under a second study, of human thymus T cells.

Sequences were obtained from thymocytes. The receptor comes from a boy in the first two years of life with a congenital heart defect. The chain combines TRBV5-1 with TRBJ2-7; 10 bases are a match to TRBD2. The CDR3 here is CASSPPGTSDGYEQYF. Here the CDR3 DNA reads TGCGCCAGCAGCCCCCCTGGGACTAGCGACGGCTACGAGCAGTACTTC.